This record concerns one TCR beta chain sequence. The data belong to a study of blood T cell repertoires in COVID-19. The protocol was immunoSEQ multiplex PCR, while the TCRdb copy is restricted to in-frame clones and leaves out a portion. The sample records around 200,000 clones, about four fifths being singletons. The germline V gene encodes CDR1 MNHEY and CDR2 SVGAGI. The germline V and J ends were trimmed by 6 bases and 6 bases, with 20 bases remaining between them. This CDR3 has 15 residues. The sample consisted of peripheral blood. The rearrangement joins TRBV6-5 to TRBJ1-2, with D maybe TRBD1 (6 bases). The sequence derives from a woman aged 40 to 50 with COVID-19, enrolled during active disease. The CDR3 region is CASRPRGRERNGYTF. In DNA, the CDR3 is TGTGCCAGCAGGCCCAGGGGCAGGGAGAGGAATGGCTACACCTTC.